This TCR beta chain was obtained from a study of blood T cell repertoires in COVID-19. The overall study: Researchers got acute and convalescent COVID-19 samples from the United States, Italy and Spain. The analysed material was cDNA or gDNA that came from T cells, B-cell-depleted T cells, or PBMCs.

As handled by the study authors: Quantification of nucleated cells was approximated via reference gene primer amplification. Sequenced by immunoSEQ multiplex PCR; TCRdb stores in-frame clones only, minus some. V and J calls and clone size are as listed in that table; D and trimming were resolved from the DNA. Here the sample spans more than 150,000 clones, approximately 80% being singletons. The TCR was taken from a man aged 45-60 years who had recovered from COVID-19. The sample consisted of peripheral blood.

The DNA for the CDR3 is TGTGCCAGCAGTGACGAACAGTTGAACACCGGGGAGCTGTTTTTT. This sequence encodes CASSDEQLNTGELFF. The V call is TRBV25-1, the J call TRBJ2-2; D unclear. This CDR3 region has 15 residues. V was pared by 3 bases and J by 1 base, with 9 bases between. Germline V lookup: CDR1 MGHDK, CDR2 SYGVNS.